This T cell receptor beta chain originates from a study of blood T cell repertoires in COVID-19. Across the whole study: Whether acute or convalescent, the COVID-19 samples came from the United States, Italy and Spain. PBMCs, B-cell-depleted T cells, or T cells provided the cDNA or gDNA that made up the material.

Original data processing: Amplification with reference gene primers provided the estimates of nucleated cell counts. Clones were read by immunoSEQ multiplex PCR, and TCRdb kept only the in-frame ones, dropping some. V and J calls and clone size follow that table, whereas D and trimming were derived from the DNA. Of more than 90,000 clones in the sample, approximately 88% were seen once. Germline values: CDR1 WNHNN, CDR2 SYGVQD (reference sequence). CDR3 length: 13 residues. V was pared by 3 bases and J by 9 bases, with 15 bases between. What was sequenced was peripheral blood. The TCR comes from a woman between 65 and 79 years old with acute or convalescent COVID-19. The chain couples TRBV10-1 to TRBJ2-7; no reliable D call. The CDR3 here is CASSDPIGGLQYF. CDR3 DNA sequence: TGCGCCAGCAGTGACCCTATCGGTGGGCTGCAGTACTTC.